The 9 T cell receptor beta chains below come from one sample, sequenced in a study of T cell responses to AZD1222 COVID-19 vaccine. Method: immunoSEQ multiplex PCR; TCRdb's copy keeps in-frame clones and lacks some. The data contain 50,000 or so clones, around nine tenths of them singletons. The input for sequencing was peripheral blood, taken 28 days after the second AZD1222 dose. These receptors came from an adult who received the AZD1222 COVID-19 vaccine.

The rearrangement uses TRBV7-7 and TRBJ2-2, with D uncertain. Germline lookup yields CDR1 SSHAT and CDR2 FNYEAQ (reference sequence). V gave up 2 bases and J gave up 6 bases, with 7 bases separating them. The CDR3 extends over 13 amino acids. CDR3 nucleotides: TGTGCCAGCAGCTTATGGGAAGCCGGGGAGCTGTTTTTT. This translates into CASSLWEAGELFF.

This chain joins TRBV5-4 and TRBJ2-7, with 10 bases that match TRBD2. Germline CDR1 reads SGHNT; CDR2 reads YYREEE (reference sequence). V was clipped by 5 bases and J by 0 bases; unmatched bases: 5. This CDR3 is 15 amino acids long. The CDR3 DNA reads as TGTGCCAGCAGTTTCGCTAGCGGGAGCTCCTACGAGCAGTACTTC. Translating gives CASSFASGSSYEQYF.

The chain links TRBV10-3 to TRBJ2-1; 8 bases fit TRBD2. The V segment lost 3 bases and the J segment 7 bases; nucleotides outside the gene matches: 8. The CDR3 is 15 residues long. Germline V gene lookup returns CDR1 ENHRY and CDR2 SYGVKD. For the CDR3, the DNA is TGTGCCATCAGTGAAGGGACTAGTGTTATGAATGAGCAGTTCTTC. It specifies CAISEGTSVMNEQFF.

The rearrangement joins TRBV3-1 (or the pseudogene TRBV3-2) to TRBJ1-1; 8 bases align to TRBD1. Looked up from germline, CDR1 is LGHDT and CDR2 is YNNKEL (reference sequence). V trimming: 10 bases; J trimming: 8 bases; junction bases outside the gene matches: 12. CDR3 size: 13 residues. The CDR3 loop is CATRQGAIPEAFF. In DNA form, the CDR3 reads TGTGCCACTCGGCAGGGGGCAATTCCGGAAGCTTTCTTT.

The chain carries TRBV27 and TRBJ1-2; a possible D gene is TRBD1 (6 bases). The CDR3 has 13 residues. Trimming shortened V by 4 bases and J by 3 bases, and 9 bases separated the two germline ends. Germline V gene sequence: CDR1 MNHEY, CDR2 SMNVEV (reference sequence). CDR3 in amino acids: CASSSPGDYGYTF. The CDR3 DNA sequence: TGTGCCAGCAGTTCCCCAGGGGACTATGGCTACACCTTC.

The gene calls are TRBV19 and TRBJ2-1; D remains unclear. Per the germline V gene, CDR1 is LNHDA and CDR2 is SQIVND (reference sequence). With 6 bases removed from V and 3 bases from J, the gap between germline ends came to 3 bases. The CDR3 runs 11 residues. The CDR3 loop is CASRLYNEQFF. In DNA, the CDR3 is TGTGCCAGTAGGCTCTACAATGAGCAGTTCTTC. The full variable domain, completed using reference TRBV19 and TRBJ2-1, is DGGITQSPKYLFRKEGQNVTLSCEQNLNHDAMYWYRQDPGQGLRLIYYSQIVNDFQKGDIAEGYSVSREKKESFPLTVTSAQKNPTAFYLCASRLYNEQFFGPGTRLTVL.

The gene calls are TRBV11-2 and TRBJ2-7; TRBD1 matches 8 bases. The CDR3 loop spans 15 amino acids. Per the germline V gene, CDR1 is SGHAT and CDR2 is FQNNGV. Unmatched junction bases numbered 5, after V lost 1 base and J lost 3 bases. CDR3 region: CASSLGGTGIYEQYF. The CDR3 nucleotides are TGTGCCAGCAGCTTAGGAGGGACAGGCATCTACGAGCAGTACTTC.

The chain couples TRBV19 to TRBJ2-7; 8 bases match TRBD1. Germline V CDR1 and CDR2: LNHDA, SQIVND (reference sequence). The length of the CDR3 is 15 residues. Trimming took 5 bases from V and 0 from J; bases not matched to a gene: 6. CDR3 residues: CASSARQGTSYEQYF. The CDR3 coding sequence is TGTGCCAGTAGTGCGAGACAGGGGACCTCCTACGAGCAGTACTTC.

V is TRBV27 and J is TRBJ1-5; D ambiguous. The CDR3 totals 15 residues. From germline, CDR1 is MNHEY and CDR2 SMNVEV (reference sequence). The V end was cut by 5 bases, the J end by 0 bases, with 11 bases between. The CDR3 reads CASSPGPYSNQPQHF. The CDR3, as DNA: TGTGCCAGCAGTCCCGGCCCGTATAGCAATCAGCCCCAGCATTTT.